A selection of T cell receptor beta chains follows, all from one sample in a study of T cells after yellow fever vaccination. A single record per CDR3 protein comes from TCRdb applying MiXCR to the 5' RACE reads. The data hold more than 65,000 distinct CDR3 sequences, with around 6.2% observed a single time. The sample in question was CD4+ T cells sorted from PBMCs, obtained about 2 weeks after the first yellow fever vaccination. These receptors all stem from a young man who received the YFV17D yellow fever vaccine. Each CDR3 is given with its conserved first and last residue. D genes are given only for firm matches. Clone size is not always given. Where it is, it says once, few, many or a class for expanded clones.

TRBV7-2	TRBJ1-5	many	TRBD1	TGTGCCAGCAGCATGACAGGGAATAGCAATCAGCCCCAGCATTTT	CASSMTGNSNQPQHF
TRBV6-6	TRBJ2-5	NA	TRBD2	TGTGCCAGCAAACTAGCGGGACAAGAGACCCAGTACTTC	CASKLAGQETQYF
TRBV4-3	TRBJ1-1	many	NA	TGCGCCAGCAGCCAAGCGGAGGGATGGGACACTGAAGCTTTCTTT	CASSQAEGWDTEAFF
TRBV30	TRBJ2-3	many	NA	TGTGCCTGGAGGGGAAGCCTTAGCACAGATACGCAGTATTTT	CAWRGSLSTDTQYF
TRBV11-2	TRBJ2-7	many	TRBD2	TGTGCCAGCAGCTTAGTTCTCGGGATTGGTAGCGGGGGGGCCGCGCAGTACTTC	CASSLVLGIGSGGAAQYF
TRBV7-2	TRBJ1-2	many	TRBD1	TGTGCCAGCAACGGACAGGACTATGGCTACACCTTC	CASNGQDYGYTF
TRBV7-3	TRBJ2-6	many	NA	TGTGCCAGCAGCCTCAGGGCAGGGGTCGGGGCCAACGTCCTGACTTTC	CASSLRAGVGANVLTF
TRBV10-1	TRBJ2-5	many	NA	TGCGCCAGCAGTGGGACGGTGCAAGAGACCCAGTACTTC	CASSGTVQETQYF
TRBV5-1	TRBJ2-7	many	NA	TGCGCCAGCAGCTCCGGAATGTCCTACGAGCAGTACTTC	CASSSGMSYEQYF
TRBV5-5	TRBJ1-1	many	NA	TGTGCCAGCAGCTTGGCGGCGGGGGCAGGAGGCGCTGAAGCTTTCTTT	CASSLAAGAGGAEAFF
TRBV24-1	TRBJ2-3	many	TRBD2	TGTGCCACCAGTGAGGCGGGACTAGCGGCAGATACGCAGTATTTT	CATSEAGLAADTQYF
TRBV6-5	TRBJ1-6	many	TRBD1	TGTGCCAGCAGTTACTCTCTGGACAGGGGCTATAATTCACCCCTCCACTTT	CASSYSLDRGYNSPLHF
TRBV7-2	TRBJ2-3	many	NA	TGTGCCAGCAGCCTATATTCGGATACGCAGTATTTT	CASSLYSDTQYF